The rows below give T cell receptor beta chains drawn from one sample of a study of CXCR3-negative and CXCR3-positive naive CD8 T cells. TCRdb re-called the 5' RACE reads and gives one entry per CDR3 protein, without DNA. Recorded for this sample: tens of thousands of distinct CDR3 sequences. The sequenced material came from memory CD8+ T cells from blood. Receptors were obtained from a human donor in good health. Some clones in this sample may be carry-over from other donors' samples. Both conserved end residues are part of each CDR3.

j_call: TRBJ1-1; v_call: TRBV9; cdr3_aa: CASSVDLVSTEAFF
j_call: TRBJ2-5; v_call: TRBV20-1; cdr3_aa: CSAPPRGEQETQYF
j_call: TRBJ2-7; v_call: TRBV4-2; cdr3_aa: CASSLNLGQGTYEQYF
j_call: TRBJ2-1; v_call: TRBV5-1; cdr3_aa: CASKRVAGDANEQFF
j_call: TRBJ2-1; v_call: TRBV5-1; cdr3_aa: CASSPHPAGSSNEQFF
j_call: TRBJ2-7; v_call: TRBV20-1; cdr3_aa: CSARLVGGSYYEQYF
j_call: TRBJ2-4; v_call: TRBV7-9; cdr3_aa: CASSESNIQYF
j_call: TRBJ2-7; v_call: TRBV25-1; cdr3_aa: CASSESGAREQYF
j_call: TRBJ2-5; v_call: TRBV27; cdr3_aa: CASRGLAGGPLETQYF
j_call: TRBJ2-7; v_call: TRBV23-1; cdr3_aa: CASSTGPRQFLTYEQYF
j_call: TRBJ2-3; v_call: TRBV12-3/TRBV12-4; cdr3_aa: CASSLGAVADTQYF
j_call: TRBJ2-5; v_call: TRBV13; cdr3_aa: CASSNWQGRETQYF
j_call: TRBJ2-7; v_call: TRBV11-2; cdr3_aa: CASSFPYLGGYTF
j_call: TRBJ2-5; v_call: TRBV28; cdr3_aa: CASSLVANQETQYF
j_call: TRBJ1-5; v_call: TRBV6-1; cdr3_aa: CASSELGSDQPQHF
j_call: TRBJ1-5; v_call: TRBV21-1; cdr3_aa: CANLDRGLIQPQHF
j_call: TRBJ2-1; v_call: TRBV19; cdr3_aa: CASSVPGPPPNEQFF
j_call: TRBJ1-2; v_call: TRBV28; cdr3_aa: CASSPGQGEGYTF
j_call: TRBJ1-5; v_call: TRBV5-6; cdr3_aa: CASSRGNQPQHF
j_call: TRBJ1-2; v_call: TRBV29-1; cdr3_aa: CSVGPTSRTGQGGYGYTF
j_call: TRBJ2-7; v_call: TRBV6-6; cdr3_aa: CASSSVEDYEQYF
j_call: TRBJ2-5; v_call: TRBV29-1; cdr3_aa: CSVVGLVSGSFEETQYF
j_call: TRBJ2-7; v_call: TRBV7-9; cdr3_aa: CASSTTQDGLSYEQYF
j_call: TRBJ1-1; v_call: TRBV5-1; cdr3_aa: CASSSGQNEAFF
j_call: TRBJ2-7; v_call: TRBV29-1; cdr3_aa: CSVMGEGSGRDRKQYF
j_call: TRBJ1-2; v_call: TRBV7-9; cdr3_aa: CASSPLPGQGPGGYTF
j_call: TRBJ2-2; v_call: TRBV12-3/TRBV12-4; cdr3_aa: CASRPTGNTGELFF
j_call: TRBJ2-7; v_call: TRBV7-9; cdr3_aa: CASSGRQGDYEQYF
j_call: TRBJ2-1; v_call: TRBV29-1; cdr3_aa: CSVVGLASVEEQFF
j_call: TRBJ2-1; v_call: TRBV4-3; cdr3_aa: CASSPQDSSYNEQFF
j_call: TRBJ2-1; v_call: TRBV7-9; cdr3_aa: CASSSRLAGDLNEQFF
j_call: TRBJ2-5; v_call: TRBV7-2; cdr3_aa: CASSFLGGGLETQYF
j_call: TRBJ2-7; v_call: TRBV5-4; cdr3_aa: CASSFSSGAFYEQYF
j_call: TRBJ1-1; v_call: TRBV20-1; cdr3_aa: CSARVMNTEAFF
j_call: TRBJ1-2; v_call: TRBV2; cdr3_aa: CASSGPAESYGYTF
j_call: TRBJ2-7; v_call: TRBV7-3; cdr3_aa: CASSPDPRDEQYF
j_call: TRBJ1-1; v_call: TRBV7-9; cdr3_aa: CASSLGWDRVSDTEAFF
j_call: TRBJ1-5; v_call: TRBV10-3; cdr3_aa: CAISEPETGHSNQPQHF
j_call: TRBJ2-2; v_call: TRBV7-2; cdr3_aa: CASSPYSGSTSGELFF
j_call: TRBJ2-1; v_call: TRBV4-2; cdr3_aa: CASSQENSGPLNEQFF
j_call: TRBJ2-3; v_call: TRBV11-2; cdr3_aa: CASSLGGSELYF
j_call: TRBJ2-3; v_call: TRBV12-3/TRBV12-4; cdr3_aa: CASSLSTDTQYF
j_call: TRBJ1-5; v_call: TRBV27; cdr3_aa: CASSFSNQPQHF
j_call: TRBJ2-1; v_call: TRBV28; cdr3_aa: CASSWLENEQFF
j_call: TRBJ2-7; v_call: TRBV20-1; cdr3_aa: CSARVGEGTYEQYF
j_call: TRBJ2-5; v_call: TRBV13; cdr3_aa: CASSLGGEETQYF
j_call: TRBJ2-7; v_call: TRBV20-1; cdr3_aa: CSARDQLAGYEQYF